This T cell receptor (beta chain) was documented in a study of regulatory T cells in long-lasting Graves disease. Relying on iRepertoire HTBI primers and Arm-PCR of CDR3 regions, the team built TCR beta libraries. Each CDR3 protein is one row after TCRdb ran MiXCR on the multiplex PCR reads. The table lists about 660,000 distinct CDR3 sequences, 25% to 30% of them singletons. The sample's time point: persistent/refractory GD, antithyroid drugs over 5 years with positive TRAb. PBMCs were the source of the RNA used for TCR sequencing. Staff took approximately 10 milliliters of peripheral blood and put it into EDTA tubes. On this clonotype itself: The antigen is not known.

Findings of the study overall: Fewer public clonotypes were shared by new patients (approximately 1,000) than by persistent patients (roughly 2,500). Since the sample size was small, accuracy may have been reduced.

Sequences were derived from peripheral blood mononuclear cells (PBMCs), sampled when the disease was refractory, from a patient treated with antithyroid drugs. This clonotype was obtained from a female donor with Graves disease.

The CDR3 loop is CSASGDRGNTEAFF. In nucleotides, the CDR3 is TGCAGTGCTAGCGGGGACAGGGGAAACACTGAAGCTTTCTTT. The V call is TRBV20-1, the J call TRBJ1-1, with TRBD1 matching 10 bases. CDR1 DFQATT and CDR2 SNEGSKA come from the germline V gene (reference sequence). This CDR3 comprises 14 residues. V gave up 3 bases and J gave up 2 bases; unmatched junction bases: 3.